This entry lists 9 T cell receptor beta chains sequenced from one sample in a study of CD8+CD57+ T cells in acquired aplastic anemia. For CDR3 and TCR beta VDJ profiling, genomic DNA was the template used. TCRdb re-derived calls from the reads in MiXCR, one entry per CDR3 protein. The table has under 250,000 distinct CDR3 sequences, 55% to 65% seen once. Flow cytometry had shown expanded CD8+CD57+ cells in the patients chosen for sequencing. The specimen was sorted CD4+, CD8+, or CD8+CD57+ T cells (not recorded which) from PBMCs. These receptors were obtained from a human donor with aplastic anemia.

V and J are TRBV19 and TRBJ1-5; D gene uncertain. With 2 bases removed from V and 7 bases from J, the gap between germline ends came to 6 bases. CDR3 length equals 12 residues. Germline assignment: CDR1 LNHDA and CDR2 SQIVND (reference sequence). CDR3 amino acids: CASSILGQPQHF. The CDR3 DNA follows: TGTGCCAGTAGTATATTAGGACAGCCCCAGCATTTT.

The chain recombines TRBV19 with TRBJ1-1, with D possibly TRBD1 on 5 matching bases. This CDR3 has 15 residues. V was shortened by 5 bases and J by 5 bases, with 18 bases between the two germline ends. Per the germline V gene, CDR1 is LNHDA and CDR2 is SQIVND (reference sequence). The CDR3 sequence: CASSAYRMGITEAFF. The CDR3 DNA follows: TGTGCCAGTAGTGCCTACAGGATGGGGATAACTGAAGCTTTCTTT.

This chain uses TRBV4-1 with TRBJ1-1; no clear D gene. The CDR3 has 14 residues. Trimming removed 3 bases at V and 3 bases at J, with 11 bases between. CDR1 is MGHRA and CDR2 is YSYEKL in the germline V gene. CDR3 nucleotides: TGCGCCAGCAGCCAGGTCACTGGTTACACTGAAGCTTTCTTT. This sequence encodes CASSQVTGYTEAFF.

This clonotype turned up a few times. The CDR3 is CASSQDGGYGYTF. In nucleotides, the CDR3 is TGTGCCAGCAGCCAGGACGGGGGCTATGGCTACACCTTC. This chain uses TRBV7-9 with TRBJ1-2; possibly TRBD1 for D (5 bases). Trimming took off 5 bases at V and 4 bases at J, with 11 bases between the two ends. The CDR3 runs 13 residues. The germline V gene has CDR1 SEHNR and CDR2 FQNEAQ (reference sequence).

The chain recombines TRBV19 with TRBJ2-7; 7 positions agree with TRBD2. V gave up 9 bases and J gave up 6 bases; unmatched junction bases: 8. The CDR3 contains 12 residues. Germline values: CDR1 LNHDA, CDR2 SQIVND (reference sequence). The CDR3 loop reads CASRPSSGEQYF. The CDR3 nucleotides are TGTGCCAGCAGACCATCTAGCGGCGAGCAGTACTTC. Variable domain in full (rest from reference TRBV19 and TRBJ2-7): DGGITQSPKYLFRKEGQNVTLSCEQNLNHDAMYWYRQDPGQGLRLIYYSQIVNDFQKGDIAEGYSVSREKKESFPLTVTSAQKNPTAFYLCASRPSSGEQYFGPGTRLTVT.

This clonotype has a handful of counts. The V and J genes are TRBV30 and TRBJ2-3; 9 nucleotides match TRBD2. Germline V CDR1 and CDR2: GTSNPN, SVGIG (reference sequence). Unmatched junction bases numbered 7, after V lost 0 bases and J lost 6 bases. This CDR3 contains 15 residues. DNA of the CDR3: TGTGCCTGGAGTGTGGGGCGGGGGGGCCTGGATACGCAGTATTTT. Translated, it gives CAWSVGRGGLDTQYF.

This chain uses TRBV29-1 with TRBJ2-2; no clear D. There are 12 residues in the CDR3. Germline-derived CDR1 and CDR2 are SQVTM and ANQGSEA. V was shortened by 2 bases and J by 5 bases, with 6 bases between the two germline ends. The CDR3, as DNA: TGCAGCGTTGAACGTGTGACCGGGGAGCTGTTTTTT. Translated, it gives CSVERVTGELFF.

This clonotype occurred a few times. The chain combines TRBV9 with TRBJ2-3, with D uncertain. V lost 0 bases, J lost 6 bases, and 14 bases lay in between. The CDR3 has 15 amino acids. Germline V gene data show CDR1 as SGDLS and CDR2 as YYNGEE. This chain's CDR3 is CASSVGGGPVDTQYF. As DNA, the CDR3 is TGTGCCAGCAGCGTAGGCGGCGGCCCTGTTGATACGCAGTATTTT.

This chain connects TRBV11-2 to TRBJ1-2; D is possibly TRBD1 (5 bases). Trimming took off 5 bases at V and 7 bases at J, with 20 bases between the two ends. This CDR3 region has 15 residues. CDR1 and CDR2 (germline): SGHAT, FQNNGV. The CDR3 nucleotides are TGTGCCAGCAGCCCGTTCAACGGGGCGCATCTTGGCTACACCTTC. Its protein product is CASSPFNGAHLGYTF.